These 25 T cell receptor beta chains came from one sample sequenced in a study of blood T cell repertoires in COVID-19 (dated by TCRdb to about 2020). The library was produced with the immunoSEQ multiplex PCR assay. TCRdb obtained this table from immuneACCESS and retained in-frame rearrangements with V and J assigned. These tables miss some clones; where compared with another copy, unresolved V genes account for less than half of the shortfall, and the remainder is unexplained. This sample lists around 330,000 clones; roughly 85% were detected once. The ten largest clones take up under 2% of the sample. The sequencing input was PBMCs or T cells enriched from blood (not recorded which). These receptor sequences come from a woman aged 25 to 39 who had been exposed to COVID-19.

This clone was counted at least ten times. The CDR3 spells CASGFGDQPQHF. The DNA for the CDR3 is TGTGCCAGCGGTTTCGGGGATCAGCCCCAGCATTTT. The rearrangement joins TRBV6-6 to TRBJ1-5; unclear D gene. V lost 8 bases to trimming and J lost 5 bases, with 10 bases between them. Germline CDR1 and CDR2: MNHNY and SVGAGI (reference sequence). The CDR3 has 12 amino acids.

The chain employs TRBV29-1 and TRBJ1-1; D is possibly TRBD1 (5 bases). Looked up from germline, CDR1 is SQVTM and CDR2 is ANQGSEA. The CDR3 length is 13 residues. Trimming shortened V by 7 bases and J by 0 bases, and 12 bases separated the two germline ends. CDR3 protein: CSAARQMNTEAFF. The CDR3 coding sequence is TGCAGCGCCGCCCGACAGATGAACACTGAAGCTTTCTTT.

The J gene is TRBJ2-1, the V gene TRBV5-1, with 14 bases matching TRBD2. Germline V lookup: CDR1 SGHRS, CDR2 YFSETQ. The V gene end was trimmed by 4 bases and the J gene end by 7 bases; junction bases not matched to a gene: 16. CDR3 length equals 19 residues. The chain's CDR3 is CASSDGGGTSGSRGNEQFF. The CDR3 bases are TGCGCCAGCAGCGACGGAGGCGGGACTAGCGGGAGTCGGGGGAATGAGCAGTTCTTC.

The chain recombines TRBV18 with TRBJ2-3; D is undetermined. The V and J ends lost 8 bases and 3 bases respectively, with 9 bases between them. Per germline, CDR1 KGHSH and CDR2 LQKENI. The CDR3 extends over 12 amino acids. This CDR3 is CASVEQTDTQYF. The CDR3 region has the DNA TGTGCCAGCGTGGAGCAGACAGATACGCAGTATTTT.

The chain is built from TRBV9 and TRBJ1-3; 9 positions match TRBD1. Germline CDR1 reads SGDLS; CDR2 reads YYNGEE. Trimming cost V 0 bases and J 7 bases; bases outside gene matches: 11. The CDR3 covers 17 residues. The CDR3 protein is CASSVDVQGASGNTIYF. Written as DNA, the CDR3 is TGTGCCAGCAGCGTAGACGTACAGGGGGCATCAGGGAACACCATATATTTT. The complete variable domain, with remaining parts taken from reference TRBV9 and TRBJ1-3, reads DSGVTQTPKHLITATGQRVTLRCSPRSGDLSVYWYQQSLDQGLQFLIQYYNGEERAKGNILERFSAQQFPDLHSELNLSSLELGDSALYFCASSVDVQGASGNTIYFGEGSWLTVV.

The rearrangement links TRBV28 to TRBJ2-7; 11 nucleotides line up with TRBD1. From germline, CDR1 is MDHEN and CDR2 SYDVKM. The CDR3 has 14 residues. Trimming cost V 7 bases and J 6 bases; bases outside gene matches: 8. CDR3 nucleotide sequence: TGTGCCAGCATACCCGGGGGGACAGGGGGCGAGCAGTACTTC. Translated, it gives CASIPGGTGGEQYF.

As concerns this clone: One end of the junction fails to match germline, which may point to a read error. This chain links TRBV7-7 with TRBJ1-1, with D possibly being TRBD1 (5 bases). Germline V gene sequence: CDR1 SSHAT, CDR2 FNYEAQ (reference sequence). This CDR3 region has 13 residues. The CDR3 loop is CASSLRGNTEAFF. The CDR3 DNA sequence: TGTGCTAGCAGCTTAAGGGGAAACACTGAAGCTTTCTTT.

V and J are TRBV6-1 and TRBJ2-7; D is perhaps TRBD2 (5 bases). The CDR3 has 13 amino acids. Per the germline V gene, CDR1 is MNHNS and CDR2 is SASEGT. V was pared by 10 bases and J by 6 bases, with 19 bases between. This CDR3 reads CATKPRTGSEQYF. Written as DNA, the CDR3 is TGTGCCACCAAACCTAGGACTGGAAGCGAGCAGTACTTC.

CDR3 in amino acids: CASSPTRVAGGRSSYNEQFF. The CDR3, as DNA: TGTGCCAGCAGCCCCACCAGGGTAGCGGGGGGCCGCTCCTCCTACAATGAGCAGTTCTTC. The chain has TRBV7-8 and TRBJ2-1, with 10 positions matching TRBD2. The CDR3 consists of 20 residues. V was clipped by 5 bases and J by 0 bases; unmatched bases: 16. Germline lookup yields CDR1 SGHVS and CDR2 FQNEAQ.

The chain has TRBV4-1 and TRBJ2-5; a weak D match, TRBD1 (5 bases). The germline CDR1 and CDR2 sequences are MGHRA and YSYEKL. V lost 1 base and J 5 bases, leaving 11 bases between the germline ends. This CDR3 spans 14 amino acids. The CDR3: CASSQGAGRETQYF. The DNA of the CDR3 is TGCGCCAGCAGCCAAGGGGCAGGGCGGGAGACCCAGTACTTC.

The CDR3 DNA reads TGTGCCAGCAGCCTCAGGGTATCTGAAGCTTTCTTT. It specifies CASSLRVSEAFF. The chain recombines TRBV11-2 with TRBJ1-1; tentatively, D is TRBD1 (5 bases). V was cut by 5 bases and J by 6 bases, with 10 bases left in between. Germline CDR1 and CDR2: SGHAT and FQNNGV. This CDR3 is built from 12 residues.

This chain connects TRBV7-2 to TRBJ2-3; 8 positions agree with TRBD2. CDR1 is SGHTA and CDR2 is FQGNSA in the germline V gene. This CDR3 has 16 residues. Trimming at V came to 0 bases and at J to 5 bases, leaving 7 bases not matched to a gene. The CDR3 here is CASSLAPLAVQDTQYF. For the CDR3, the DNA is TGTGCCAGCAGCTTAGCACCACTAGCGGTACAAGATACGCAGTATTTT.

The gene calls are TRBV18 and TRBJ1-3; D is undetermined. CDR3 size: 15 residues. In germline, CDR1 is KGHSH, CDR2 LQKENI. V was cut by 2 bases and J by 5 bases, with 13 bases left in between. The CDR3 sequence is CASSPDLGSRNTIYF. CDR3 in DNA: TGTGCCAGCTCACCAGACTTGGGTTCCCGAAACACCATATATTTT.

The genes are TRBV4-2 and TRBJ2-6, with 9 bases fitting TRBD1. This CDR3 comprises 18 residues. V lost 4 bases to trimming and J lost 5 bases; unmatched junction nucleotides: 12. Germline CDR1 reads LGHNA; CDR2 reads YNFKEQ. The CDR3 coding sequence is TGTGCCAGCAGCCCGAAAGCGGGACAGGGTGGCTGGGCCAACGTCCTGACTTTC. Translating it yields CASSPKAGQGGWANVLTF.

V usage is TRBV15 and J usage is TRBJ1-3; D is unresolved. There are 12 residues in the CDR3. V was trimmed by 0 bases and J by 9 bases, leaving 6 bases between them. Germline V lookup: CDR1 LNHNV, CDR2 YYDKDF (reference sequence). CDR3 sequence: CATSREARTIYF. In nucleotides, the CDR3 is TGTGCCACCAGCAGAGAAGCACGCACCATATATTTT.

The chain links TRBV24-1 to TRBJ2-3; TRBD2 might be the D (6 bases). CDR1 is KGHDR and CDR2 is SFDVKD in the germline V gene. The CDR3 is 14 residues long. The germline V and J ends were trimmed by 5 bases and 5 bases, with 13 bases remaining between them. The CDR3 reads CATSVSGAVDTQYF. In DNA form, the CDR3 reads TGTGCCACCAGTGTCTCGGGAGCTGTAGATACGCAGTATTTT.

V usage is TRBV7-9 and J usage is TRBJ1-4, with a possible D match to TRBD1 (5 bases). Germline CDR1 is SEHNR and CDR2 is FQNEAQ (reference sequence). Deletions cut 1 base from V and 15 bases from J, with 12 bases between. The CDR3 totals 12 residues. The CDR3 sequence: CASSLVAGYMFF. Here the CDR3 DNA reads TGTGCCAGCAGCTTAGTCGCAGGGTATATGTTTTTT.

The chain links TRBV4-1 to TRBJ1-3; no clear D gene. The CDR3 is 16 residues long. Trimming stripped 1 base from V and 7 bases from J, with 17 bases between. In germline, CDR1 is MGHRA, CDR2 YSYEKL. CDR3: CASSQGVRDRGNTIYF. DNA of the CDR3: TGCGCCAGCAGCCAAGGGGTCCGGGATCGTGGTAACACCATATATTTT.

J is TRBJ2-1 and V is TRBV3-1 (or the pseudogene TRBV3-2), with TRBD2 matching 9 bases. The junction had 6 bases not matched to a gene; V was cut back by 3 bases and J by 9 bases. From germline, CDR1 is LGHDT and CDR2 YNNKEL (reference sequence). CDR3 size: 14 residues. The CDR3: CASSQAGGPGEQFF. The CDR3 coding sequence is TGTGCCAGCAGCCAGGCGGGGGGGCCAGGTGAGCAGTTCTTC.

The rearrangement links TRBV5-6 to TRBJ1-2; TRBD1 aligns across 7 bases. V dropped 4 bases and J dropped 3; count of bases not matched to a gene: 6. Germline values: CDR1 SGHDT, CDR2 YYEEEE. This CDR3 is 14 amino acids long. The CDR3 sequence: CASSGGQTYYGYTF. The CDR3 bases are TGTGCCAGCAGCGGGGGACAGACTTACTATGGCTACACCTTC.

This chain's CDR3 is CASRESNQPQHF. CDR3 DNA: TGTGCCAGTAGGGAGAGTAATCAGCCCCAGCATTTT. V and J are TRBV19 and TRBJ1-5, with D unresolved. Germline CDR1 is LNHDA and CDR2 is SQIVND (reference sequence). Trimming cost V 6 bases and J 4 bases, with 7 bases left between them. This CDR3 is 12 amino acids long.

This clone came up a few times. The rearrangement links TRBV5-1 to TRBJ1-3, with unresolved D. With 6 bases removed from V and 0 bases from J, the gap between germline ends came to 10 bases. This CDR3 is built from 14 residues. The germline V gene has CDR1 SGHRS and CDR2 YFSETQ. The CDR3 DNA follows: TGCGCCAGCACCCCCGCAGGCTCTGGAAACACCATATATTTT. It yields the protein CASTPAGSGNTIYF.

This clone showed up just once. This sequence joins TRBV5-1 and TRBJ2-3; 9 nucleotides match TRBD2. In germline, CDR1 is SGHRS, CDR2 YFSETQ. Losses at the gene ends were 3 bases for V and 1 base for J; bases not matched to a gene: 3. The CDR3 is 15 residues long. The CDR3 is CASSSLAGGTDTQYF. The CDR3 nucleotides are TGCGCCAGCAGCTCGTTAGCGGGGGGCACAGATACGCAGTATTTT.

This rearrangement joins TRBV9 to TRBJ1-5, with 7 positions matching TRBD1. Germline values: CDR1 SGDLS, CDR2 YYNGEE. The CDR3 has 16 residues. V dropped 4 bases and J dropped 0; count of bases not matched to a gene: 7. The CDR3 coding sequence is TGTGCCAGCAGCCCCTCGGACAGGTTTAGCAATCAGCCCCAGCATTTT. This gives the protein CASSPSDRFSNQPQHF.

The chain combines TRBV19 with TRBJ1-1, with 7 bases identical to TRBD1. Germline lookup yields CDR1 LNHDA and CDR2 SQIVND (reference sequence). Trimming cost V 5 bases and J 5 bases; bases outside gene matches: 8. The CDR3 has 14 residues. CDR3 DNA: TGTGCCAGTAGTGGCTTCCAGGGGGAGACTGAAGCTTTCTTT. Its protein product is CASSGFQGETEAFF.